The T cell receptor (beta chain) described here comes from a study of blood T cell repertoires in COVID-19. Some clones are missing from TCRdb's copy, which holds only in-frame ones; the method was immunoSEQ multiplex PCR. The sample has about 110,000 clones; roughly 80% are singletons. The CDR3 is 15 residues long. Trimming removed 4 bases at V and 4 bases at J, with 17 bases between. Germline V gene sequence: CDR1 SGHNT, CDR2 YYREEE (reference sequence). The J gene is TRBJ1-2, the V gene TRBV5-4; D is unclear. Material for sequencing was peripheral blood. The receptor comes from a woman aged 80 or over with acute or convalescent COVID-19. CDR3 region: CASSLSSSSLYGYTF. CDR3 bases: TGTGCCAGCAGCCTGTCGTCGTCCTCACTCTATGGCTACACCTTC.